The 7 T cell receptor beta chains presented below share a single source sample, sequenced in a study of CD8+ T cells in alopecia areata listed by TCRdb under 2018. This sample's treatment or condition label indicates: oral pan-JAK inhibitor, 5-10 mg twice daily. Libraries were built with the immunoSEQ multiplex PCR assay. To provide template for TCR sequencing, every sample had RNA extracted and reverse transcribed into cDNA. As stored in TCRdb, this immuneACCESS dataset retains in-frame rearrangements with V and J assigned. A fraction of the clones does not appear; measured against another copy, unresolved V genes explain less than half of the discrepancy, and the remainder lacks a known reason. The sample includes some 100,000 clones, with 50% to 60% observed a single time. The top ten hold around 15% of the sample. The source was CD8+ T cells sorted from blood, collected at approximately week 60, from a patient treated with tofacitinib. Every receptor here comes from a human donor with alopecia areata.

The rearrangement uses TRBV18 and TRBJ2-3; D is uncertain. Trimming took 4 bases from V and 4 from J, leaving 12 bases between them. The CDR3 runs to 14 residues. The germline CDR1 and CDR2 sequences are KGHSH and LQKENI. The DNA for the CDR3 is TGTGCCAGCTCACTGGGTCTTGAAGCAGATACGCAGTATTTT. Translation: CASSLGLEADTQYF.

The chain uses TRBV25-1 and TRBJ1-1; 9 nucleotides agree with TRBD1. The CDR3 covers 14 residues. V lost 6 bases and J lost 6; bases outside the gene matches: 8. Germline V gene lookup returns CDR1 MGHDK and CDR2 SYGVNS. CDR3 sequence reads: CASRGQGKSSEAFF. The CDR3 DNA sequence: TGTGCCAGCAGGGGACAGGGTAAAAGTTCTGAAGCTTTCTTT. Supplemented by reference TRBV25-1 and TRBJ1-1, the full variable domain reads EADIYQTPRYLVIGTGKKITLECSQTMGHDKMYWYQQDPGMELHLIHYSYGVNSTEKGDLSSESTVSRIRTEHFPLTLESARPSHTSQYLCASRGQGKSSEAFFGQGTRLTVV.

V and J are TRBV25-1 and TRBJ2-3; the D gene is possibly TRBD2 (5 bases). Trimming took 3 bases from V and 9 from J, leaving 19 bases between them. The CDR3 extends over 15 amino acids. Germline lookup yields CDR1 MGHDK and CDR2 SYGVNS. CDR3 loop: CASSERAKTRGTQYF. The CDR3 DNA follows: TGTGCCAGCAGTGAGCGGGCCAAAACTAGAGGGACGCAGTATTTT.

The CDR3 DNA reads as TGTGCCACCAGCAGAGAGAGGGCCAGGAACTTAATGAACACTGAAGCTTTCTTT. Protein sequence: CATSRERARNLMNTEAFF. This rearrangement joins TRBV15 to TRBJ1-1; no definite D call. The germline V gene encodes CDR1 LNHNV and CDR2 YYDKDF (reference sequence). The CDR3 is 18 amino acids. Trimming took 0 bases from V and 0 from J, leaving 17 bases between them. Full variable domain (missing parts from reference TRBV15 and TRBJ1-1): DAMVIQNPRYQVTQFGKPVTLSCSQTLNHNVMYWYQQKSSQAPKLLFHYYDKDFNNEADTPDNFQSRRPNTSFCFLDIRSPGLGDTAMYLCATSRERARNLMNTEAFFGQGTRLTVV.

This clone has just a few counts. CDR3 nucleotides: TGTGCCAGCAGCCGGGGACAGCTCAATGAGCAGTTCTTC. This codes for CASSRGQLNEQFF. The rearrangement links TRBV11-2 to TRBJ2-1, with 7 bases that match TRBD1. The germline CDR1 and CDR2 sequences are SGHAT and FQNNGV. With V trimmed by 5 bases and J by 6 bases, 4 bases remained unmatched. This CDR3 comprises 13 residues.

This clone was picked up a small number of times. This sequence joins TRBV27 and TRBJ2-5; a weak D match, TRBD2 (5 bases). Per germline, CDR1 MNHEY and CDR2 SMNVEV (reference sequence). This CDR3 is built from 14 residues. Trimming took off 1 base at V and 2 bases at J, with 8 bases between the two ends. CDR3 residues: CASSLYGEQETQYF. The CDR3 DNA follows: TGTGCCAGCAGTTTATACGGGGAGCAAGAGACCCAGTACTTC.

This clone has just a few counts. This rearrangement joins TRBV7-9 to TRBJ2-7; unclear D gene. The germline gives CDR1 SEHNR, CDR2 FQNEAQ (reference sequence). The length of the CDR3 is 11 residues. The V end lost 2 bases, the J end lost 6 bases, and 5 bases lay between the germline ends. The CDR3 DNA is TGTGCCAGCAGCTTACGGGTCGAGCAGTACTTC. Translating gives CASSLRVEQYF.